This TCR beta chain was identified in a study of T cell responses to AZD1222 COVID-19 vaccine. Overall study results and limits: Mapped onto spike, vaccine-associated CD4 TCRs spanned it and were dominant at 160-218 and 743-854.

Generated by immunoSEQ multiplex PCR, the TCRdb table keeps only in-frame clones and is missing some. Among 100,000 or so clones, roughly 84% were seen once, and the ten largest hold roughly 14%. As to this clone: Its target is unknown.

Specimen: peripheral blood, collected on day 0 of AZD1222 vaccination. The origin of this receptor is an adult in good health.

The CDR3 loop is CASSLAVGDNEKLFF. Here the CDR3 DNA reads TGTGCCAGCAGCTTAGCGGTCGGCGATAATGAAAAACTGTTTTTT. The rearrangement links TRBV7-9 to TRBJ1-4; D uncertain. Germline CDR1 and CDR2: SEHNR and FQNEAQ (reference sequence). Trimming removed 0 bases at V and 4 bases at J, with 9 bases between. The CDR3 is made up of 15 amino acids.